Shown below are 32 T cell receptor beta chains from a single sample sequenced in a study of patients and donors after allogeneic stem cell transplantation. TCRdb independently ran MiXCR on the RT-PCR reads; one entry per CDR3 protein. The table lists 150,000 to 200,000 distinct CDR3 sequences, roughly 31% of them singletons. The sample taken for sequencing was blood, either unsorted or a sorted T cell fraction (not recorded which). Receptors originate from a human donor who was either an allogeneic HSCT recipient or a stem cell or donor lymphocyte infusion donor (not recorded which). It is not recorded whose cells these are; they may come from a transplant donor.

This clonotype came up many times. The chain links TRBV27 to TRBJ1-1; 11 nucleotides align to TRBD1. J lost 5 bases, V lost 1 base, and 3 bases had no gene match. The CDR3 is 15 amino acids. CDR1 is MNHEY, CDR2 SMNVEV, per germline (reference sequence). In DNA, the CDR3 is TGTGCCAGCAGTTTATTTGGGACAGGGGGTACTGAAGCTTTCTTT. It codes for CASSLFGTGGTEAFF.

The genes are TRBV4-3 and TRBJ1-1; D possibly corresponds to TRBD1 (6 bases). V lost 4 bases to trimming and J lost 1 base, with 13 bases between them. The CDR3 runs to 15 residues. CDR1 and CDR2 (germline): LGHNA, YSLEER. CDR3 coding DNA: TGCGCCAGCAGCCGTGGGGGGCTGGCGAACACTGAAGCTTTCTTT. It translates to CASSRGGLANTEAFF.

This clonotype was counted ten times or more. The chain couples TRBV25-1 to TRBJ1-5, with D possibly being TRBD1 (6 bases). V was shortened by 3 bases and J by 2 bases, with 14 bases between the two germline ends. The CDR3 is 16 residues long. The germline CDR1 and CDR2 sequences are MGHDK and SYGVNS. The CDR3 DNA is TGTGCCAGCAGTGAGGGGGGGGCAGGGGGCAATCAGCCCCAGCATTTT. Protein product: CASSEGGAGGNQPQHF.

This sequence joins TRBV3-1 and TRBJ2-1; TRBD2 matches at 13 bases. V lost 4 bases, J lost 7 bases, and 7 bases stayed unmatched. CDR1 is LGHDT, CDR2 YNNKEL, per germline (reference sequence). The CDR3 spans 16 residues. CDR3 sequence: CASSPRTSGSRNEQFF. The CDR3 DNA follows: TGTGCCAGCAGCCCCCGGACTAGCGGGAGTAGGAATGAGCAGTTCTTC.

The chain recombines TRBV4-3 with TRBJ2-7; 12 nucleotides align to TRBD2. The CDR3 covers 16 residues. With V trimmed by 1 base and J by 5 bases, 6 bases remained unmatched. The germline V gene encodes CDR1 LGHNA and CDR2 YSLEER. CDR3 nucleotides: TGCGCCAGCAGCCAAGGAGCTAGCGGGAGGGCCCACGAGCAGTACTTC. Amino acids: CASSQGASGRAHEQYF.

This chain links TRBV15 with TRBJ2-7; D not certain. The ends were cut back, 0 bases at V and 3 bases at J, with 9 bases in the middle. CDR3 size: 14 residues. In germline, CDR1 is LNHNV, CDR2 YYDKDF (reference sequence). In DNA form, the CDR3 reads TGTGCCACCAGCAGAGATAGACGGAACTACGAGCAGTACTTC. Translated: CATSRDRRNYEQYF. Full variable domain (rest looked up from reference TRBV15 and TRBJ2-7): DAMVIQNPRYQVTQFGKPVTLSCSQTLNHNVMYWYQQKSSQAPKLLFHYYDKDFNNEADTPDNFQSRRPNTSFCFLDIRSPGLGDTAMYLCATSRDRRNYEQYFGPGTRLTVT.

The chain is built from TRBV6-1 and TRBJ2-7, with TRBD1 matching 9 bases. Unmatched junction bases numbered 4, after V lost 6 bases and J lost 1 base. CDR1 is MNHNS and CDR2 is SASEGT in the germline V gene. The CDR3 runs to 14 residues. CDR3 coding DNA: TGTGCCAGCAGCCTCGACAGGGGGTCCTACGAGCAGTACTTC. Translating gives CASSLDRGSYEQYF.

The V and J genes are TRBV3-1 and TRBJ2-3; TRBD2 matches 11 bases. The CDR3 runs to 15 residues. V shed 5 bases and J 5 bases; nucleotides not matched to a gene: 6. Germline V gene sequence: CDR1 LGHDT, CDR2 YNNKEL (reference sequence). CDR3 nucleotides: TGTGCCAGCAGCATGCTAGCGGGAGGATTAGATACGCAGTATTTT. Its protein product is CASSMLAGGLDTQYF.

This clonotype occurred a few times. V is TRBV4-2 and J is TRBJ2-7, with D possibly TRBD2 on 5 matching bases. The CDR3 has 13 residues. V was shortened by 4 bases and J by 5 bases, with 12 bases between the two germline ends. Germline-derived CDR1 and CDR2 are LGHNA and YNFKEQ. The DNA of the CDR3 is TGTGCCAGCAGCCCCGGGGTAGCAGACGAGCAGTACTTC. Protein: CASSPGVADEQYF.

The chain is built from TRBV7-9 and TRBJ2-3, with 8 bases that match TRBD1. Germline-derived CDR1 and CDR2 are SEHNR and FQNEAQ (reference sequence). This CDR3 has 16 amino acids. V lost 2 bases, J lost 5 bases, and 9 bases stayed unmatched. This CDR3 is CASSLLGTGYLDTQYF. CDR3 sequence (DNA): TGTGCCAGCAGCTTACTAGGGACAGGATACTTAGATACGCAGTATTTT. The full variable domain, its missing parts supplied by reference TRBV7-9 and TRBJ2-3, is DTGVSQNPRHKITKRGQNVTFRCDPISEHNRLYWYRQTLGQGPEFLTYFQNEAQLEKSRLLSDRFSAERPKGSFSTLEIQRTEQGDSAMYLCASSLLGTGYLDTQYFGPGTRLTVL.

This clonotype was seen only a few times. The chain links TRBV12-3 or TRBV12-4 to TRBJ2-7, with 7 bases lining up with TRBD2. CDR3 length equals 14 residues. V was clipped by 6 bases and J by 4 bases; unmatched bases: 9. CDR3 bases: TGTGCCAGCAGGGGAGCGGGAAGACCTTACGAGCAGTACTTC. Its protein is CASRGAGRPYEQYF.

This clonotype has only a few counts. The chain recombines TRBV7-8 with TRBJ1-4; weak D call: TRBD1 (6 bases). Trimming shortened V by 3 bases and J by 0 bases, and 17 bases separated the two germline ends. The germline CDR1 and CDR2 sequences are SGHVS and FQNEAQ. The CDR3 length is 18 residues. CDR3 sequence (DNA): TGTGCCAGCAGCTTTCGGACAGTTAAAACTGCAACTAATGAAAAACTGTTTTTT. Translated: CASSFRTVKTATNEKLFF.

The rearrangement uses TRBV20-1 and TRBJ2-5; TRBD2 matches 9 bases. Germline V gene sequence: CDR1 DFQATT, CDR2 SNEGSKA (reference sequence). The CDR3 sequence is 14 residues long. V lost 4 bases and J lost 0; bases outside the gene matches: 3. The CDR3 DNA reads TGCAGTGCTATCGCGGGAGGGTACCAAGAGACCCAGTACTTC. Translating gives CSAIAGGYQETQYF.

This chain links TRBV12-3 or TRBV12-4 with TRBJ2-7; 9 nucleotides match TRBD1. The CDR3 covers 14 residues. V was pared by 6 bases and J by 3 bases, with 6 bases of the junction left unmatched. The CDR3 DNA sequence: TGTGCCAGCAGCTCCGGACAGGGGAACTACGAGCAGTACTTC. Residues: CASSSGQGNYEQYF.

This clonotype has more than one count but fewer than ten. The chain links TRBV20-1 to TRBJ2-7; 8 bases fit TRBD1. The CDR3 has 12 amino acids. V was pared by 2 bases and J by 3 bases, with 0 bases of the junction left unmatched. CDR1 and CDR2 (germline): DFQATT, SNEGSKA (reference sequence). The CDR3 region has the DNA TGCAGTGCTAGAACAGGGGGCTACGAGCAGTACTTC. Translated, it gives CSARTGGYEQYF.

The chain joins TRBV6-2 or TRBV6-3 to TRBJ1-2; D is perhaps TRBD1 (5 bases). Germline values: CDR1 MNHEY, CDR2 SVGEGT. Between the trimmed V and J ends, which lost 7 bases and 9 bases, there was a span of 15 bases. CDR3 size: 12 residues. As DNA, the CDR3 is TGTGCCAGCAATGACAGCGGCCGAAGCTACACCTTC. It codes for CASNDSGRSYTF.

This CDR3 is CASSVVGRRSKNIQYF. CDR3 DNA: TGTGCCAGCAGTGTTGTGGGGCGCCGGTCCAAAAACATTCAGTACTTC. The chain links TRBV5-6 to TRBJ2-4; possibly TRBD1 for D (5 bases). This CDR3 contains 16 residues. Between the trimmed V and J ends, which lost 5 bases and 2 bases, there was a span of 17 bases. Germline V gene data show CDR1 as SGHDT and CDR2 as YYEEEE.

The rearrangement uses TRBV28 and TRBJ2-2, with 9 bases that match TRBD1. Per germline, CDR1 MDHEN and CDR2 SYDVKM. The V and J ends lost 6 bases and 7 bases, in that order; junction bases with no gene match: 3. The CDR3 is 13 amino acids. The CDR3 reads CASSTGGFGELFF. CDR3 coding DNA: TGTGCCAGCAGCACAGGGGGCTTCGGGGAGCTGTTTTTT.

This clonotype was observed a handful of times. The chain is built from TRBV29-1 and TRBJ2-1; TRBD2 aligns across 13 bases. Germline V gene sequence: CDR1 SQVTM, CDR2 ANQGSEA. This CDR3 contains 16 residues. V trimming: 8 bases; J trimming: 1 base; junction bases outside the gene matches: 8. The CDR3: CSTMPGLAGSYNEQFF. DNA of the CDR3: TGCAGCACTATGCCGGGACTAGCGGGATCCTACAATGAGCAGTTCTTC.

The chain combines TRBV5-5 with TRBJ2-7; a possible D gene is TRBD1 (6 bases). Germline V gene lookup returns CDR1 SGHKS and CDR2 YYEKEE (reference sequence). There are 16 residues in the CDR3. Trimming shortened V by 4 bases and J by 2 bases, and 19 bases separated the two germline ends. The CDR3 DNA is TGTGCCAGCAGCCCCTCAGGGGCTAGCTTGGCCTACGAGCAGTACTTC. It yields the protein CASSPSGASLAYEQYF.

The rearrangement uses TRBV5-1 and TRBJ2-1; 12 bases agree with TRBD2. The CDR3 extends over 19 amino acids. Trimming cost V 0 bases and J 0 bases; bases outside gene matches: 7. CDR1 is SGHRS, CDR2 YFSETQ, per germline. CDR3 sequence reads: CASSLAGTSGYSSYNEQFF. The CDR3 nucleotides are TGCGCCAGCAGCTTGGCCGGGACTAGCGGGTATAGCTCCTACAATGAGCAGTTCTTC.

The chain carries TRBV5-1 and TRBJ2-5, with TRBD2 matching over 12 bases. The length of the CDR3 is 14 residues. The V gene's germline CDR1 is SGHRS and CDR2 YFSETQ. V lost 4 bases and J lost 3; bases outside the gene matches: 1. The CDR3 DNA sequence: TGCGCCAGCAGCAGGACTAGCGGGAAAGAGACCCAGTACTTC. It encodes CASSRTSGKETQYF.

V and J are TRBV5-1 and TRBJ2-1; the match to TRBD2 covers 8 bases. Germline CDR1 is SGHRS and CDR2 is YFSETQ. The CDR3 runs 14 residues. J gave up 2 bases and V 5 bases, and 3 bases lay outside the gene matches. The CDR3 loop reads CASSRTSTYNEQFF. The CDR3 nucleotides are TGCGCCAGCAGTCGGACTAGCACCTACAATGAGCAGTTCTTC.

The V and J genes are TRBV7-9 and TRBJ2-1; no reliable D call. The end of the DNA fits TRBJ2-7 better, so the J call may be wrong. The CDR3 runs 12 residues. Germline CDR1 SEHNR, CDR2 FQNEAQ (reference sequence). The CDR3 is CASSFSDNEQYF. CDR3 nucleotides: TGTGCCAGCAGCTTTTCTGACAATGAGCAGTACTTC.

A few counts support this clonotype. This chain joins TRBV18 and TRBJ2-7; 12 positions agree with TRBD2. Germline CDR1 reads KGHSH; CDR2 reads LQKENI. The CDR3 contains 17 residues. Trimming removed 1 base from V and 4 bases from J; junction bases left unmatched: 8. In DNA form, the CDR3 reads TGTGCCAGCTCACCACAGGCTAGCGGGAGGGCCGGGTACGAGCAGTACTTC. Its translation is CASSPQASGRAGYEQYF. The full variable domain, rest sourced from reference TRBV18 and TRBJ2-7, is NAGVMQNPRHLVRRRGQEARLRCSPMKGHSHVYWYRQLPEEGLKFMVYLQKENIIDESGMPKERFSAEFPKEGPSILRIQQVVRGDSAAYFCASSPQASGRAGYEQYFGPGTRLTVT.

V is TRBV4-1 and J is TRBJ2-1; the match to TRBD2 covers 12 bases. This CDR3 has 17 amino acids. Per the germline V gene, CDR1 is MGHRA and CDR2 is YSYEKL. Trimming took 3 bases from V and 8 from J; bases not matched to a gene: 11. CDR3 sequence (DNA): TGCGCCAGCAGCCATGAATACGGGACTAGCGGGTGGGATGAGCAGTTCTTC. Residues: CASSHEYGTSGWDEQFF.

For the CDR3, the DNA is TGCAGCGGAATGACAGGGCAAGAGACCCAGTACTTC. This encodes CSGMTGQETQYF. This chain links TRBV29-1 with TRBJ2-5; TRBD1 aligns across 7 bases. Trimming cost V 7 bases and J 2 bases; bases outside gene matches: 4. Germline lookup yields CDR1 SQVTM and CDR2 ANQGSEA. CDR3 length: 12 residues.

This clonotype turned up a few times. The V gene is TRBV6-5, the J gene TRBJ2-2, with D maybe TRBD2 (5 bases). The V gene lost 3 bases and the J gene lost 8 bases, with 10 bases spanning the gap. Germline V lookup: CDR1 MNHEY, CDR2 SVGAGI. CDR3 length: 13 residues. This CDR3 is CASSYFREGELFF. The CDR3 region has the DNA TGTGCCAGCAGTTATTTTAGGGAGGGGGAGCTGTTTTTT.

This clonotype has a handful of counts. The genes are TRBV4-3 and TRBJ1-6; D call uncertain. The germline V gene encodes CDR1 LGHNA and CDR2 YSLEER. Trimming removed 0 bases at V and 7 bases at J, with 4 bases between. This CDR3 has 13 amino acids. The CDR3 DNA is TGCGCCAGCAGCCAAGAGCAGAATTCACCCCTCCACTTT. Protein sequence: CASSQEQNSPLHF.

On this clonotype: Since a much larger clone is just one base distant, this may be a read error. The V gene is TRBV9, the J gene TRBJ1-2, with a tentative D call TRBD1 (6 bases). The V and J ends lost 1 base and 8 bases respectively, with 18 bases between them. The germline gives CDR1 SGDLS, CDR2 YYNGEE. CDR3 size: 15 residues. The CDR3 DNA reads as TGTGCCAGCAGCGTACCGTCAACAGGGTTTGAAGGCTACACCTTC. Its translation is CASSVPSTGFEGYTF.

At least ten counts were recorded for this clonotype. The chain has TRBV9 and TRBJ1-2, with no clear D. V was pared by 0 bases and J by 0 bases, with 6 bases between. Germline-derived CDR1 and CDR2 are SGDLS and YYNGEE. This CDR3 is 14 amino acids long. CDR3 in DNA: TGTGCCAGCAGCGTAGCGATGTCTAACTATGGCTACACCTTC. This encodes CASSVAMSNYGYTF.

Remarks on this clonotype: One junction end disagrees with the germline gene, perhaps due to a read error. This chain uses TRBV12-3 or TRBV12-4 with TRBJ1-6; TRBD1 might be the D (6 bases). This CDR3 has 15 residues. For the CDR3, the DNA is TGTGCCAGCAACCAGGACAGCTCCTATAATTCACCCCTCTACTTT. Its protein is CASNQDSSYNSPLYF.